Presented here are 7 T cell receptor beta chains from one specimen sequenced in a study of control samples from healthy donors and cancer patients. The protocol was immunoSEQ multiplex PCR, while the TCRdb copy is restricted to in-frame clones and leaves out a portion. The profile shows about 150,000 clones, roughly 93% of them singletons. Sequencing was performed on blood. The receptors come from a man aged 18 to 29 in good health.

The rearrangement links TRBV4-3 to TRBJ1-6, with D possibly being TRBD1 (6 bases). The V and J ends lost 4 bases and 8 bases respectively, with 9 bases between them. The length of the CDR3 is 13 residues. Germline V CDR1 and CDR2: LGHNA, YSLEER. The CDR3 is CASSPRTDSPLHF. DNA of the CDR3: TGCGCCAGCAGCCCCAGGACAGATTCACCCCTCCACTTT.

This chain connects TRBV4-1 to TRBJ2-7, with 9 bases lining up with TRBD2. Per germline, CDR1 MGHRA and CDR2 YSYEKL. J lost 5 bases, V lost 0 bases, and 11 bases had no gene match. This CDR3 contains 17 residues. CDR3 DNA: TGCGCCAGCAGCCAAGATTCTGCGGGGACTAGCAAGGACGAGCAGTACTTC. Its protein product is CASSQDSAGTSKDEQYF.

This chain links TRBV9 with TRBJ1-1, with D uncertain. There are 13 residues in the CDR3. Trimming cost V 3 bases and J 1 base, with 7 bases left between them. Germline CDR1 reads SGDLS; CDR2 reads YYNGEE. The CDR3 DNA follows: TGTGCCAGCAGCGGAGGTTGGAACACTGAAGCTTTCTTT. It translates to CASSGGWNTEAFF.

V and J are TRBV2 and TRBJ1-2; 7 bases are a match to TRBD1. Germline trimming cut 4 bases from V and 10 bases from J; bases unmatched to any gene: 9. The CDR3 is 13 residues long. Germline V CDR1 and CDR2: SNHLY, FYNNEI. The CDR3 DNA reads TGTGCCAGCAGTGTGGTCCCCCAGGGGGACTACACCTTC. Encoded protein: CASSVVPQGDYTF.

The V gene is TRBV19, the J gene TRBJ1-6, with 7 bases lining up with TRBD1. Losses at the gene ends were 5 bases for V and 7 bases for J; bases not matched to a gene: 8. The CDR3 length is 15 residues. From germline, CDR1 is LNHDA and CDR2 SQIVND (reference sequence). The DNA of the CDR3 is TGTGCCAGTAGTTTGAACAGGGGTAACAATTCACCCCTCCACTTT. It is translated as CASSLNRGNNSPLHF.

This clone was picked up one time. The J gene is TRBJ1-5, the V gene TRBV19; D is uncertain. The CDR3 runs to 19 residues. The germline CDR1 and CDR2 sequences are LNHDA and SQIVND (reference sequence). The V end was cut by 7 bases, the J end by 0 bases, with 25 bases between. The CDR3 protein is CASTPGRMKRIYSNQPQHF. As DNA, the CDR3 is TGTGCCAGTACCCCGGGTCGGATGAAAAGAATATATAGCAATCAGCCCCAGCATTTT.

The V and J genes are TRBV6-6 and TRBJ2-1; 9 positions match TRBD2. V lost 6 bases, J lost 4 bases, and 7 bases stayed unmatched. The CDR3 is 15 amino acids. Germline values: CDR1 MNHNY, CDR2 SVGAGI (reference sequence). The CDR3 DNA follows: TGTGCCAGCAGGCGGGGGGGCACCCCATACAATGAGCAGTTCTTC. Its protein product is CASRRGGTPYNEQFF.